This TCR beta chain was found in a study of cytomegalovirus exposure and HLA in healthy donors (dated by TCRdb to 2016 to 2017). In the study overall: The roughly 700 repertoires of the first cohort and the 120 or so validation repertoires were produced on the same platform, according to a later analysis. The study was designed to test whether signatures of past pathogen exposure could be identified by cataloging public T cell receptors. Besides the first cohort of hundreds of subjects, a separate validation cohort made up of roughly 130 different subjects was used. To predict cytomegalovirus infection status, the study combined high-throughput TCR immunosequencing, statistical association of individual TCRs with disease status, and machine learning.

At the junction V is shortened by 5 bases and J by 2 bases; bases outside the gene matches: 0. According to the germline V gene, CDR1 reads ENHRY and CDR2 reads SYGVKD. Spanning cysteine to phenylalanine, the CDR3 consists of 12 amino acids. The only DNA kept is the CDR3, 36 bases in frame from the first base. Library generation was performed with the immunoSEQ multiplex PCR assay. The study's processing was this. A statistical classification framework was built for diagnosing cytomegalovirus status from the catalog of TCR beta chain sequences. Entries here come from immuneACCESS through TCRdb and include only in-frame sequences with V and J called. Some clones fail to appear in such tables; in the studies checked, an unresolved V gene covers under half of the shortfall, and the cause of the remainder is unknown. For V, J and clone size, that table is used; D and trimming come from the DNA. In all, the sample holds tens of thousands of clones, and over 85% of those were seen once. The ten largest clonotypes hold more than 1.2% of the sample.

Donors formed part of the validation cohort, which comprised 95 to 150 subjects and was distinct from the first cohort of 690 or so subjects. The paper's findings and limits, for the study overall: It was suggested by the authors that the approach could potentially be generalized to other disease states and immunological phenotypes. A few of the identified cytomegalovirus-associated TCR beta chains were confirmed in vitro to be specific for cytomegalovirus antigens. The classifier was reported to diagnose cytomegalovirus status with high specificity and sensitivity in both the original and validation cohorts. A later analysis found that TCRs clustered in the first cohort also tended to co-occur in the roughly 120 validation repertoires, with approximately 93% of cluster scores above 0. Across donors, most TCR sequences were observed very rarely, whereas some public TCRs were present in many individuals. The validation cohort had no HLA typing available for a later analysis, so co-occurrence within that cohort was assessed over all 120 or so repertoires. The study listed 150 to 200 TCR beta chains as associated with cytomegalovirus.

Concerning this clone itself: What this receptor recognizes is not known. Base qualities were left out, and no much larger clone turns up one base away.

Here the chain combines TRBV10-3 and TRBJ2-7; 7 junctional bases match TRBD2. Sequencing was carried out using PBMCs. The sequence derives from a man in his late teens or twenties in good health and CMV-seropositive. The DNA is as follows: TGTGCCATCAGTAGCGGGGCCTACGAGCAGTACTTC. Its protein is CAISSGAYEQYF.